This passage covers 5 T cell receptor beta chains from one sample sequenced in a study of T cell responses to AZD1222 COVID-19 vaccine. Repertoires were generated with immunoSEQ multiplex PCR, while TCRdb's copy carries only in-frame clones and drops some. The sample has around 120,000 clones, 90% seen once. This specimen was peripheral blood, taken on day 0 of AZD1222 vaccination. The receptors shown here come from an adult in good health.

The V call is TRBV5-1, the J call TRBJ1-1; D unclear. Germline V lookup: CDR1 SGHRS, CDR2 YFSETQ. The ends were cut back, 3 bases at V and 4 bases at J, with 16 bases in the middle. There are 15 residues in the CDR3. For the CDR3, the DNA is TGCGCCAGCAGCTGGGGTGGTGGGGTGATCACTGAAGCTTTCTTT. It codes for CASSWGGGVITEAFF.

This clone came up a few times. The V gene is TRBV7-9, the J gene TRBJ2-7; tentative D call: TRBD1 (5 bases). The ends were cut back, 5 bases at V and 5 bases at J, with 13 bases in the middle. The CDR3 runs to 13 residues. The V gene's germline CDR1 is SEHNR and CDR2 FQNEAQ (reference sequence). CDR3 loop: CASSRRQGDEQYF. The CDR3 DNA reads TGTGCCAGCAGCCGCCGCCAGGGCGACGAGCAGTACTTC.

The chain employs TRBV5-1 and TRBJ2-7, with TRBD1 matching 8 bases. Trimming removed 1 base from V and 5 bases from J; junction bases left unmatched: 5. CDR3 size: 14 residues. Per germline, CDR1 SGHRS and CDR2 YFSETQ. CDR3 amino acids: CASSLSQGADEQYF. CDR3 coding DNA: TGCGCCAGCAGCTTGAGCCAGGGGGCGGACGAGCAGTACTTC.

The gene calls are TRBV2 and TRBJ2-4; D gene ambiguous. Germline V gene sequence: CDR1 SNHLY, CDR2 FYNNEI. There are 12 residues in the CDR3. Trimming pared 1 base from V and 9 bases from J, leaving 7 bases between. CDR3 sequence: CASSEVPGIQYF. Here the CDR3 DNA reads TGTGCCAGCAGTGAAGTTCCAGGCATTCAGTACTTC.

About this clone: Other DNA variants within this sample encode the same CDR3. The CDR3 nucleotides are TGTGCCAGCAGGGGGACAGCAACTAATGAAAAACTGTTTTTT. This codes for CASRGTATNEKLFF. The rearrangement joins TRBV2 to TRBJ1-4; 7 bases align to TRBD1. The V and J ends lost 6 bases and 0 bases, in that order; junction bases with no gene match: 1. In germline, CDR1 is SNHLY, CDR2 FYNNEI. The CDR3 loop spans 14 amino acids.